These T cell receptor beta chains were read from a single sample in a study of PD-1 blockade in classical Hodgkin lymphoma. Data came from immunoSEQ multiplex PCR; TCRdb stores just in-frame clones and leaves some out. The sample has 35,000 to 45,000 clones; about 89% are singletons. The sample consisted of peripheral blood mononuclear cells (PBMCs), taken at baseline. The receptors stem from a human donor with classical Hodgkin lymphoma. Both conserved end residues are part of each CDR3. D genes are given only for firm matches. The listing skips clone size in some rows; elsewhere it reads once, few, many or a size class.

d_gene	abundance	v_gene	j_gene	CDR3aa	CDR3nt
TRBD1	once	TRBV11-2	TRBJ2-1	CASSFVRTGGVEQFF	TGTGCCAGCAGCTTTGTCCGGACAGGGGGTGTTGAGCAGTTCTTC
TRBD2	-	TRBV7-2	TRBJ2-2	CASSLEVTSGSTGELFF	TGTGCCAGCAGCTTAGAGGTGACTAGCGGGAGCACCGGGGAGCTGTTTTTT
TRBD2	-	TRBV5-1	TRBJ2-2	CASSPLGGRATGELFF	TGCGCCAGCAGCCCCCTGGGGGGGAGGGCCACCGGGGAGCTGTTTTTT
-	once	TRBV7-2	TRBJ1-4	CASSRGRANEKLFF	TGTGCCAGCAGCCGGGGGAGGGCTAATGAAAAACTGTTTTTT
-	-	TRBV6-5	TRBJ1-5	CASRRGGGNHQPQHF	TGTGCCAGCAGGCGGGGGGGTGGAAATCATCAGCCCCAGCATTTT
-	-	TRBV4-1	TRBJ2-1	CASSQVVPGTAVLDNEQFF	TGCGCCAGCAGCCAAGTAGTCCCCGGGACTGCGGTTCTGGACAATGAGCAGTTCTTC
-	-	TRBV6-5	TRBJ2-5	CASSLLRPAETQYF	TGTGCCAGCAGTTTACTTCGGCCGGCGGAGACCCAGTACTTC
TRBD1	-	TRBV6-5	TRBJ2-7	CASTHRDRGYEQYF	TGTGCCAGCACCCACCGGGACAGGGGGTACGAGCAGTACTTC
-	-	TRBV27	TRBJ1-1	CASSLLWGGHTEAFF	TGTGCCAGCAGTTTACTTTGGGGGGGACACACTGAAGCTTTCTTT
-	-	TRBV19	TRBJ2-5	CASSIKETQYF	TGTGCCAGTAGTATTAAGGAGACCCAGTACTTC
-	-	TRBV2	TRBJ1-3	CASSVTGFYGNTIYF	TGTGCCAGCAGTGTCACAGGGTTTTATGGAAACACCATATATTTT
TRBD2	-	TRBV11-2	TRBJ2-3	CASSLILAGYTDTQYF	TGTGCCAGCAGCTTGATACTAGCGGGATACACAGATACGCAGTATTTT
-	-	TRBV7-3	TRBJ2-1	CASSLNWGYDEQFF	TGTGCCAGCAGCTTAAATTGGGGTTACGATGAGCAGTTCTTC
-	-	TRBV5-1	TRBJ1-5	CASSLTFRGSSDNQPQHF	TGCGCCAGCAGCTTGACTTTTCGGGGATCAAGTGACAATCAGCCCCAGCATTTT
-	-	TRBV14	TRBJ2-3	CASSQEKGWGTDTQYF	TGTGCCAGCAGCCAAGAGAAGGGATGGGGCACAGATACGCAGTATTTT
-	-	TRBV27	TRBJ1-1	CASSWTPNTEAFF	TGTGCCAGCAGTTGGACACCCAACACTGAAGCTTTCTTT
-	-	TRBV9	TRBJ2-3	CASSGASTQYF	TGTGCCAGCAGCGGGGCTAGTACGCAGTATTTT
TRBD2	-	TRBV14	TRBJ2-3	CASSRRGGLAGRISTDTQYF	TGTGCCAGCAGCCGGAGGGGGGGACTAGCGGGAAGAATAAGCACAGATACGCAGTATTTT
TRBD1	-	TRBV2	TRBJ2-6	CASSEDRASGANVLTF	TGTGCCAGCAGTGAGGACAGGGCCTCTGGGGCCAACGTCCTGACTTTC
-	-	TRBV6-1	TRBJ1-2	CASSEHGSYGYTF	TGTGCCAGCAGTGAACACGGCTCCTATGGCTACACCTTC
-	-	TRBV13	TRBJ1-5	CASSRYRADGNQPQHF	TGTGCCAGCAGCCGATACAGGGCAGATGGCAATCAGCCCCAGCATTTT
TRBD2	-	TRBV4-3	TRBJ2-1	CASSQDRTSGRSNEQFF	TGCGCCAGCAGCCAAGATCGGACTAGCGGGCGATCCAATGAGCAGTTCTTC
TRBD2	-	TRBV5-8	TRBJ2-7	CASSWGGNSYEQYF	TGTGCCAGCAGCTGGGGAGGGAACTCCTACGAGCAGTACTTC
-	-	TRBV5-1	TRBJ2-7	CASSVTGSGYEQYF	TGCGCCAGCAGCGTCACAGGGTCGGGCTACGAGCAGTACTTC
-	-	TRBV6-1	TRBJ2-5	CASSEDRGPLETQYF	TGTGCCAGCAGTGAAGACCGGGGTCCCCTGGAGACCCAGTACTTC
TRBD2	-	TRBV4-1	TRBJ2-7	CASSQGFSGRLNEQYF	TGCGCCAGCAGCCAAGGGTTTAGCGGGAGATTGAACGAGCAGTACTTC
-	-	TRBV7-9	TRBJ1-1	CASSFFGFGTAFF	TGTGCCAGCAGCTTTTTTGGCTTTGGGACAGCTTTCTTT
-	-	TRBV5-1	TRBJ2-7	CASSLAPGEQYF	TGCGCCAGCAGCTTGGCCCCAGGGGAGCAGTACTTC
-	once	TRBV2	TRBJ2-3	CASSVTPSTDTQYF	TGTGCCAGCAGTGTGACTCCTAGCACAGATACGCAGTATTTT
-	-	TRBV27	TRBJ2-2	CASSPHQGFPYTGELFF	TGTGCCAGCAGTCCCCATCAGGGGTTTCCATATACCGGGGAGCTGTTTTTT
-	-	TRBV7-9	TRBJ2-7	CASSPDPGRATYEQYF	TGTGCCAGCAGCCCGGACCCCGGACGGGCTACCTACGAGCAGTACTTC
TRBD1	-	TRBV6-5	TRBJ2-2	CATSQGDTGELFF	TGTGCCACTTCGCAGGGGGACACCGGGGAGCTGTTTTTT